Reported below is one T cell receptor beta chain. Profiling relied on immunoSEQ multiplex PCR, and the TCRdb table lists in-frame clones only, not all of them. The sample holds 150,000 to 200,000 clones, more than 70% seen once. The data stem from a study of blood T cell repertoires in COVID-19. The source of this sequence is a person aged 65 to 79 with COVID-19, enrolled during active disease. The material sequenced was peripheral blood.

CDR3 DNA: TGTGCCAGCACGGACAGGACCAAGGGGGAGACCCAGTACTTC. This gives the protein CASTDRTKGETQYF. This chain joins TRBV11-1 and TRBJ2-5, with TRBD1 matching 7 bases. Germline V CDR1 and CDR2: SGHAT, FQDESV (reference sequence). The CDR3 covers 14 residues. With 7 bases clipped from V and 5 bases from J, the junction kept 10 bases outside the gene matches.